The rows below give T cell receptor beta chains drawn from one sample of a study of T cell changes during pregnancy in multiple sclerosis. Assay: immunoSEQ multiplex PCR; the TCRdb copy retains only in-frame clones and omits some. This sample carries more than 40,000 clones, 90% to 95% of them seen once, and the ten largest clones take 7%. The sample consisted of CD8+ T cells from peripheral blood mononuclear cells, taken in the third trimester of pregnancy. The receptors derive from a female donor with multiple sclerosis, enrolled in a pregnancy study. Each CDR3 is given with its conserved first and last residue. D genes are given only for firm matches. Size is omitted from some rows. Given values are once, few, many or a class for expanded clones.

v_gene	j_gene	len	abundance	d_gene	CDR3aa	CDR3nt
TRBV5-6	TRBJ2-5	13	once	-	CASSFNSQETQYF	TGTGCCAGCAGCTTCAACAGCCAAGAGACCCAGTACTTC
TRBV11-3	TRBJ1-1	13	-	-	CASRERLNTEAFF	TGTGCCTCCAGGGAACGGTTGAACACTGAAGCTTTCTTT
TRBV29-1	TRBJ2-7	13	-	TRBD2	CSGRGLEIDEQYF	TGCAGCGGCAGGGGACTAGAGATTGACGAGCAGTACTTC
TRBV9	TRBJ2-5	15	-	TRBD2	CASSVEAGAQETQYF	TGTGCCAGCAGCGTAGAAGCGGGGGCTCAAGAGACCCAGTACTTC
TRBV13	TRBJ2-3	12	-	-	CASSLSRDTQYF	TGTGCCAGCAGCCTTAGTAGAGATACGCAGTATTTT
TRBV28	TRBJ2-5	14	-	TRBD2	CASSSLAGEETQYF	TGTGCCAGCAGTTCACTAGCGGGAGAAGAGACCCAGTACTTC
TRBV6-5	TRBJ2-5	16	-	TRBD1	CASSYQTGALQETQYF	TGTGCCAGCAGTTACCAAACAGGGGCCCTCCAAGAGACCCAGTACTTC
TRBV13	TRBJ1-2	14	-	-	CASSFSTGNYGYTF	TGTGCCAGCAGCTTCTCTACAGGGAACTATGGCTACACCTTC
TRBV19	TRBJ2-2	19	-	TRBD2	CASSIDVLAGFYDTGELFF	TGTGCCAGTAGTATAGATGTCCTAGCGGGATTCTATGACACCGGGGAGCTGTTTTTT
TRBV9	TRBJ2-5	14	-	TRBD1	CASSPRQGQETQYF	TGTGCCAGCAGCCCGCGACAGGGGCAAGAGACCCAGTACTTC
TRBV21-1	TRBJ2-4	14	-	-	CASIKPGAGNIQYF	TGTGCCAGCATAAAACCAGGGGCAGGAAACATTCAGTACTTC
TRBV7-3	TRBJ2-1	14	-	-	CASSLAASYNEQFF	TGTGCCAGCAGCTTAGCGGCTTCATACAATGAGCAGTTCTTC
TRBV30	TRBJ2-7	14	-	TRBD1	CAWSVGTGGNEQYF	TGTGCCTGGAGTGTGGGGACAGGGGGCAACGAGCAGTACTTC
TRBV4-3	TRBJ2-5	17	-	TRBD2	CASSQVLAGYPRETQYF	TGCGCCAGCAGCCAAGTCCTAGCGGGGTACCCCCGGGAGACCCAGTACTTC
TRBV2	TRBJ1-1	16	-	-	CASSDRSESGKTEAFF	TGTGCCAGCAGTGACCGGTCGGAGTCGGGGAAAACTGAAGCTTTCTTT
TRBV27	TRBJ2-1	20	-	TRBD2	CASRSLGLALVAPGQNEQFF	TGTGCCAGCAGATCTCTGGGACTAGCGTTAGTGGCCCCAGGACAAAATGAGCAGTTCTTC
TRBV7-2	TRBJ2-2	17	medium-sized	-	CASSLVVVQGDTGELFF	TGTGCCAGCAGCTTAGTTGTTGTACAGGGAGACACCGGGGAGCTGTTTTTT
TRBV27	TRBJ2-7	18	-	TRBD1	CASTRLGQGAQRTYEQYF	TGTGCCAGCACCCGACTGGGACAGGGGGCGCAACGGACCTACGAGCAGTACTTC
TRBV27	TRBJ1-1	14	-	TRBD1	CASSLHRGHTEAFF	TGTGCCAGCAGTCTCCACAGGGGGCACACTGAAGCTTTCTTT
TRBV12-5	TRBJ1-1	16	-	TRBD1	CASVFPGTGRNTEAFF	TGTGCTAGTGTATTCCCAGGGACAGGGAGGAACACTGAAGCTTTCTTT
TRBV11-3	TRBJ2-7	15	-	TRBD2	CASSYQRGVHYEQYF	TGTGCCAGCAGCTATCAGCGGGGGGTCCACTACGAGCAGTACTTC
TRBV7-3	TRBJ2-5	14	-	-	CASSSPGQDETQYF	TGTGCCAGCAGCTCACCGGGACAAGACGAGACCCAGTACTTC
TRBV9	TRBJ1-3	15	-	TRBD1	CASSTYQGAGNTIYF	TGTGCCAGCAGCACTTATCAGGGGGCTGGAAACACCATATATTTT
TRBV6-1	TRBJ1-5	14	-	TRBD1	CASSEQGAPQPQHF	TGTGCCAGCAGTGAACAGGGGGCGCCTCAGCCCCAGCATTTT
TRBV10-3	TRBJ2-7	13	-	-	CAIGPGEKDEQYF	TGTGCCATAGGCCCGGGAGAAAAGGACGAGCAGTACTTC
TRBV7-9	TRBJ1-2	15	-	TRBD1	CASSVTGGLGEGYTF	TGTGCCAGCAGCGTAACAGGGGGCTTGGGAGAAGGCTACACCTTC
TRBV28	TRBJ2-7	15	-	TRBD2	CASSLLLAGAYEQYF	TGTGCCAGCAGTTTATTACTAGCGGGGGCCTACGAGCAGTACTTC